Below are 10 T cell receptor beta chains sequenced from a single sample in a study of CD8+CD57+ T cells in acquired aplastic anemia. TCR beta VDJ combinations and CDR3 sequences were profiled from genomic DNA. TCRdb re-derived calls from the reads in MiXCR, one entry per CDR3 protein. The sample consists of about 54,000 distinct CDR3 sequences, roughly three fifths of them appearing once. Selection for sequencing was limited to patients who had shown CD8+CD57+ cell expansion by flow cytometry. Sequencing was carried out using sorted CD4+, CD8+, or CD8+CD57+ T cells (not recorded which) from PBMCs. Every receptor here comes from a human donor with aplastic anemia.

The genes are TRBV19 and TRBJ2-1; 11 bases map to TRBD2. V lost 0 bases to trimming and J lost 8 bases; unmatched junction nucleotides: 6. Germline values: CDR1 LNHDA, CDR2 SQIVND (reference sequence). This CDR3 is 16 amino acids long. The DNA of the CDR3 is TGTGCCAGTAGTATAGATACTAGCGGGGGTAGTGATGAGCAGTTCTTC. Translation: CASSIDTSGGSDEQFF.

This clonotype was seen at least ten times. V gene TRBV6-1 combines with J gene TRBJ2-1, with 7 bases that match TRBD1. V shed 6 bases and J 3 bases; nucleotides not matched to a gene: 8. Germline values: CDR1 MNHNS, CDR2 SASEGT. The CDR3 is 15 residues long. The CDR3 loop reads CASRSDRDRYNEQFF. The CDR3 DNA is TGTGCCAGCAGATCCGACAGGGATCGCTACAATGAGCAGTTCTTC.

CDR3 in amino acids: CASSRSGGNYGYTF. CDR3 DNA sequence: TGTGCCAGCAGCCGATCGGGCGGTAACTATGGCTACACCTTC. This rearrangement joins TRBV2 to TRBJ1-2, with no clear D. The V and J ends lost 6 bases and 1 base respectively, with 12 bases between them. Germline CDR1 is SNHLY and CDR2 is FYNNEI. This CDR3 is built from 14 residues.

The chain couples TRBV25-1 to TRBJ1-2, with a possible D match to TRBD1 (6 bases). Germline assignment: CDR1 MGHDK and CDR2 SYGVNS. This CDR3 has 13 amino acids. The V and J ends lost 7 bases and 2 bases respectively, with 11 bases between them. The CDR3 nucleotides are TGTGCCAGCACGGGGGCGTCCAACTATGGCTACACCTTC. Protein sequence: CASTGASNYGYTF.

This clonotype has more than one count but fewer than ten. The CDR3 sequence: CASSDFDFAYEQYF. In DNA form, the CDR3 reads TGCGCCAGCAGTGATTTTGACTTCGCCTACGAGCAGTACTTC. The chain combines TRBV10-2 with TRBJ2-7, with no clear D. Deletions cut 3 bases from V and 2 bases from J, with 11 bases between. The CDR3 totals 14 residues. The germline V gene has CDR1 WSHSY and CDR2 SAAADI.

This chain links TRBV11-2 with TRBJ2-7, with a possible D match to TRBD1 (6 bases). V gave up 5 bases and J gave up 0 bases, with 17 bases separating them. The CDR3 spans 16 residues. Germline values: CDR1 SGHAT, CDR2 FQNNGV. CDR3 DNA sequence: TGTGCCAGCAGCAAGAACCCGGGACACCTCTCCTACGAGCAGTACTTC. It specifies CASSKNPGHLSYEQYF.

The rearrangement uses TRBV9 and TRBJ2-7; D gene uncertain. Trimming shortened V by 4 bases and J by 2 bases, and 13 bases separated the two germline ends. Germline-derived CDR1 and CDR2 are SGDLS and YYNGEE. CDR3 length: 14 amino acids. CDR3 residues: CASSRSESPYEQYV. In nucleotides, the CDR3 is TGTGCCAGCAGCCGGTCTGAGTCTCCCTACGAGCAGTACGTC.

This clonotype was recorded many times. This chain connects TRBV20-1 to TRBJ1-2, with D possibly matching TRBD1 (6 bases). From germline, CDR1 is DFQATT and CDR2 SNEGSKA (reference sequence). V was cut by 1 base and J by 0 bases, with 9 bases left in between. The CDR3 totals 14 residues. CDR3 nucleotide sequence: TGCAGTGCTAGAGTCCAGGGGACTAACTATGGCTACACCTTC. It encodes CSARVQGTNYGYTF.

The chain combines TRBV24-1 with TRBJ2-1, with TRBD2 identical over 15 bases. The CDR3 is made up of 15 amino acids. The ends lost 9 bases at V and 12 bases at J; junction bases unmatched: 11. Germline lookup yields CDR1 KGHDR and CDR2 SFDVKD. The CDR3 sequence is CATGRPGLAGGRQFF. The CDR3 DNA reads TGTGCCACCGGAAGACCGGGACTAGCGGGAGGTCGGCAGTTCTTC.

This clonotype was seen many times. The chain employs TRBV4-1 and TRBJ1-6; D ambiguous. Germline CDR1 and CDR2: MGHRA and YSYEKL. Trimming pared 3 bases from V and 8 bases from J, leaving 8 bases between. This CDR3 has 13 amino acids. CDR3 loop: CASSHGEDSPLHF. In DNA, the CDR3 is TGCGCCAGCAGCCACGGGGAGGATTCACCCCTCCACTTT.